This T cell receptor (beta chain) was captured in a study of CD8+CD57+ T cells in acquired aplastic anemia (dated by TCRdb to 2016 to 2019). In the study overall: A mean of about 3 ug of DNA, ranging from 0.2 to 27.4 ug, was extracted from sorted CD4+ and CD8+ cells. Mean read counts for healthy donor samples were 9 million to 10.8 million for CD4+ cells and roughly 12 million for CD8+ cells. Study-level results and caveats: Twenty-nine CD8+ CDR3 sequences were shared between patients and controls but appeared highly expressed in patients and within their immunodominant clones. Between patients and healthy controls, no significant difference in CD8+ Simpson's diversity was found (P=0.060).

TCR beta VDJ combination and CDR3 sequence profiling used genomic DNA as the template. An Illumina HiSeq 2000 was used for TCR repertoire sequencing. The original methods were these. TRBV/TRBJ rearrangement plots, CDR3 size and DJ length profiles, and Simpson's diversity index were used to evaluate the repertoires. The most abundant DNA sequence in the deep sequencing data was defined as the immunodominant clone. CDR3 amino acid sequences were checked for sharing between subjects and were compared against published repertoires and the VDJdb database. TCRdb ran its own pipeline on the public reads, namely fastp trimming at Q25 and MiXCR clone calling, and kept in-frame beta chains. Rows are combined by CDR3 protein, so each entry shows the most common genes and DNA. V and J calls and clone size were set by TCRdb, not the authors. This sample has some 200,000 distinct CDR3 sequences in its table, and 30% to 40% of those were observed once. 1% to 1.3% of the sample lies in the top ten.

The study deep-sequenced TCR repertoires of sorted CD4+ and CD8+ blood T cells from severe aplastic anemia patients and healthy subjects. Ficoll-Paque density gradient centrifugation was used to isolate peripheral blood mononuclear cells. Before DNA was extracted, CD4+ and CD8+ T cells were sorted using either FACS or magnetic beads. Reading from cysteine to phenylalanine, the CDR3 counts 13 amino acids. Only the CDR3 DNA is retained, 39 bases long and in frame from the first base. Trimming removed 6 bases from V and 2 bases from J; the gene matches leave 3 bases unexplained. CDR1 and CDR2 were assigned from the germline V gene as SNHLY and FYNNEI. In the case of this clonotype: Its antigen is not yet known. The record has no base qualities; no much larger clone is one base away.

The sequence derives from a human donor in good health, serving as a control. Sequencing was performed on sorted CD4+, CD8+, or CD8+CD57+ T cells (not recorded which) from PBMCs. The chain couples TRBV2 to TRBJ1-2; 7 bases in the junction line up with TRBD1. Here the CDR3 is given as CASRSQGNYGYTF. In nucleotides, the sequence is TGTGCCAGCAGGTCACAGGGGAACTATGGCTACACCTTC.